The rows below give T cell receptor beta chains drawn from one sample of a study of CD8+ T cells in alopecia areata. Assay: immunoSEQ multiplex PCR; the TCRdb copy retains only in-frame clones and omits some. The sample lists 200,000 to 250,000 clones, approximately 53% occurring once. Sequenced: CD8+ T cells sorted from blood. The receptors shown here come from a human donor in good health. Both conserved end residues are trimmed from each CDR3.

>TRBV7-2|TRBJ2-1
ASSLGFYNEQF
>TRBV30|TRBJ2-3
AWDPGTPASTDTQY
>TRBV6-4|TRBJ1-1
ASSDSRTGVNTEAF
>TRBV6-6|TRBJ1-5
ASSFLDRGGQPQH
>TRBV5-1|TRBJ2-3
ASSIEQGDTQY
>TRBV5-1|TRBJ2-1
ASSWTGAGNEQF
>TRBV13|TRBJ2-7
ASSTDRGLSYEQY
>TRBV10-1|TRBJ1-1
ASSDILNTEAF
>TRBV30|TRBJ2-7
AWSYGQGDYEQY
>TRBV13|TRBJ1-6
ASSLGTGDSPLH
>TRBV29-1|TRBJ1-1
SVPGIEAF
>TRBV5-1|TRBJ1-6
ASSLWEANSPLH
>TRBV4-2|TRBJ2-7
ASSQGQGQGHEQY
>TRBV29-1|TRBJ1-6
SVATGDNSPLH
>TRBV29-1|TRBJ1-1
SVEGVLNTEAF
>TRBV12-5|TRBJ2-5
ASGLGLAGQETQY
>TRBV7-2|TRBJ1-2
ASSLGAFYGYT
>TRBV5-6|TRBJ1-5
ASSGDRGQPQH
>TRBV6-5|TRBJ1-6
ASSQFGGNSPLH
>TRBV29-1|TRBJ1-2
SATDDGYT
>TRBV7-8|TRBJ1-2
ASSLGGQGVEGYT